The clone carrying this TCR beta chain was seen a few times. As yet, its antigen is unknown. The record originates from a study of response to subunit inactivated influenza vaccine. The CDR3 consists of 17 residues. Trimming cost V 2 bases and J 0 bases; bases outside gene matches: 6. In germline, CDR1 is SGHDT, CDR2 YYEEEE. Each CDR3 protein is one row after TCRdb ran MiXCR on the RT-PCR reads. The repertoire holds a few hundred thousand distinct CDR3 sequences, with around 13% as singletons. Study-wide results and caveats: There was a suggestion from the authors that each seasonal influenza vaccination recruits few new T cells.

The specimen was PBMCs from blood, collected 11 to 12 days after vaccination. The J gene is TRBJ2-2, the V gene TRBV5-6; 8 bases map to TRBD2. The clonotype comes from a man aged 45 to 65 who received an inactivated influenza vaccine. The CDR3 DNA sequence: TGTGCCAGCAGCTTTTTTCGGGGGGGCGCGAACACCGGGGAGCTGTTTTTT. Protein product: CASSFFRGGANTGELFF. Combining the CDR3 with reference TRBV5-6 and TRBJ2-2 gives the whole variable domain DAGVTQSPTHLIKTRGQQVTLRCSPKSGHDTVSWYQQALGQGPQFIFQYYEEEERQRGNFPDRFSGHQFPNYSSELNVNALLLGDSALYLCASSFFRGGANTGELFFGEGSRLTVL.